A single sample is the source of the 6 T cell receptor beta chains below, sequenced in a study of OX40 agonist ivuxolimab in advanced cancers. Here immunoSEQ multiplex PCR was the method, and the copy in TCRdb shows in-frame clones only, minus some. The table includes around 62,000 clones, about four fifths detected once. Sequenced material: CD4+ or CD8+ T cells sorted from blood, taken in a trial of the OX40 agonist ivuxolimab. These receptors all come from an adult with an advanced solid tumor such as melanoma, head and neck, liver or kidney cancer.

The V gene is TRBV2, the J gene TRBJ2-3; D is unresolved. Trimming removed 0 bases from V and 6 bases from J, with 4 bases in between. This CDR3 region has 12 residues. Germline V gene lookup returns CDR1 SNHLY and CDR2 FYNNEI. The CDR3 here is CASSEAQDTQYF. CDR3 nucleotides: TGTGCCAGCAGTGAAGCGCAGGATACGCAGTATTTT.

The genes are TRBV5-1 and TRBJ2-7, with D possibly matching TRBD2 (6 bases). V lost 4 bases and J lost 2, with 16 bases in between. The CDR3 has 15 residues. CDR1 is SGHRS, CDR2 YFSETQ, per germline. CDR3 sequence: CASSASGTGAYEQYF. CDR3 sequence (DNA): TGCGCCAGCAGCGCCTCCGGGACTGGAGCCTACGAGCAGTACTTC.

This chain joins TRBV7-2 and TRBJ1-4, with 8 bases aligning to TRBD1. Trimming at V came to 5 bases and at J to 8 bases, leaving 16 bases not matched to a gene. Germline V gene sequence: CDR1 SGHTA, CDR2 FQGNSA. CDR3 size: 17 residues. DNA of the CDR3: TGTGCCAGCAGCGTAGGACTATCTGGACAGGGAAACGAAAAACTGTTTTTT. This translates into CASSVGLSGQGNEKLFF.

V is TRBV7-3 and J is TRBJ2-3; 7 nucleotides agree with TRBD2. The CDR3 runs to 14 residues. The ends lost 4 bases at V and 2 bases at J; junction bases unmatched: 3. Germline V gene data show CDR1 as SGHTA and CDR2 as FQGTGA. CDR3 sequence: CASSSAGPTDTQYF. DNA for the CDR3: TGTGCCAGCAGCTCAGCGGGGCCCACAGATACGCAGTATTTT. The whole variable domain, remainder taken from reference TRBV7-3 and TRBJ2-3, is GAGVSQTPSNKVTEKGKYVELRCDPISGHTALYWYRQSLGQGPEFLIYFQGTGAADDSGLPNDRFFAVRPEGSVSTLKIQRTERGDSAVYLCASSSAGPTDTQYFGPGTRLTVL.

The rearrangement joins TRBV7-8 to TRBJ1-3; no clear D. Trimming cost V 5 bases and J 2 bases, with 10 bases left between them. The germline V gene encodes CDR1 SGHVS and CDR2 FQNEAQ. The CDR3 is made up of 14 amino acids. This CDR3 is CASSPQGTGNTIYF. CDR3 DNA: TGTGCCAGCAGCCCTCAAGGGACTGGAAACACCATATATTTT. The full variable domain, completed using reference TRBV7-8 and TRBJ1-3, is GAGVSQSPRYKVAKRGQDVALRCDPISGHVSLFWYQQALGQGPEFLTYFQNEAQLDKSGLPSDRFFAERPEGSVSTLKIQRTQQEDSAVYLCASSPQGTGNTIYFGEGSWLTVV.

The V call is TRBV19, the J call TRBJ1-2, with 8 bases fitting TRBD1. Germline V gene sequence: CDR1 LNHDA, CDR2 SQIVND (reference sequence). The CDR3 has 15 amino acids. Losses at the gene ends were 3 bases for V and 7 bases for J; bases not matched to a gene: 10. The CDR3 spells CASSIRTGTVSGYTF. The CDR3 DNA sequence: TGTGCCAGTAGTATTCGGACAGGGACAGTGAGTGGCTACACCTTC.